This passage covers 22 T cell receptor beta chains from one sample sequenced in a study of blood T cell repertoires in COVID-19. The protocol was immunoSEQ multiplex PCR, while the TCRdb copy is restricted to in-frame clones and leaves out a portion. The sample includes over 200,000 clones, 83% of them seen just once. Sequenced sample: peripheral blood. Source of these receptors: a woman between 25 and 40 years old with COVID-19, enrolled during active disease.

The J gene is TRBJ1-2, the V gene TRBV27; tentatively, D is TRBD1 (5 bases). Germline V lookup: CDR1 MNHEY, CDR2 SMNVEV (reference sequence). V was clipped by 1 base and J by 7 bases, with 10 bases between them. The CDR3 extends over 13 amino acids. For the CDR3, the DNA is TGTGCCAGCAGTTTATACATAGGGGTTGGCTACACCTTC. This gives the protein CASSLYIGVGYTF.

In this sample, this clone turned up a few times. The V gene is TRBV19, the J gene TRBJ1-5; D possibly corresponds to TRBD1 (6 bases). The V end was cut by 4 bases, the J end by 5 bases, with 15 bases between. Germline V gives CDR1 LNHDA, CDR2 SQIVND (reference sequence). CDR3 length: 15 residues. The CDR3 DNA reads TGTGCCAGTAGTAGGGGGCCTGGTACGGATCAGCCCCAGCATTTT. Its protein is CASSRGPGTDQPQHF.

CDR3 protein: CASTSDRANTGELFF. In DNA form, the CDR3 reads TGTGCCAGCACTAGCGACAGGGCGAACACCGGGGAGCTGTTTTTT. V gene TRBV28 combines with J gene TRBJ2-2; D is possibly TRBD1 (7 bases). The ends were cut back, 7 bases at V and 0 bases at J, with 12 bases in the middle. Germline V CDR1 and CDR2: MDHEN, SYDVKM. The CDR3 is made up of 15 amino acids.

The genes are TRBV5-6 and TRBJ1-1; D perhaps matches TRBD1 (6 bases). The V gene's germline CDR1 is SGHDT and CDR2 YYEEEE. The CDR3 sequence is 12 residues long. Trimming took 7 bases from V and 7 from J, leaving 14 bases between them. The CDR3 loop is CASLQQGGEAFF. The CDR3 nucleotides read TGTGCCAGCCTACAACAGGGTGGTGAAGCTTTCTTT. Supplemented by reference TRBV5-6 and TRBJ1-1, the full variable domain reads DAGVTQSPTHLIKTRGQQVTLRCSPKSGHDTVSWYQQALGQGPQFIFQYYEEEERQRGNFPDRFSGHQFPNYSSELNVNALLLGDSALYLCASLQQGGEAFFGQGTRLTVV.

With regard to this clone: This same CDR3 is encoded by further DNA sequences in the sample. This chain connects TRBV27 to TRBJ2-7; 7 bases map to TRBD1. The length of the CDR3 is 16 residues. V lost 6 bases, J lost 0 bases, and 11 bases stayed unmatched. Germline CDR1 MNHEY, CDR2 SMNVEV (reference sequence). The CDR3 sequence is CASSLSLGTVSYEQYF. In DNA form, the CDR3 reads TGTGCCAGCAGCCTTAGCCTCGGGACAGTCTCCTACGAGCAGTACTTC.

V gene TRBV6-5 combines with J gene TRBJ2-5, with TRBD2 matching 8 bases. V shed 7 bases and J 5 bases; nucleotides not matched to a gene: 9. CDR1 is MNHEY and CDR2 is SVGAGI in the germline V gene. The CDR3 is 14 amino acids. Here the CDR3 DNA reads TGTGCCAGCAAAGAACCGGGGGGGAAGGAGACCCAGTACTTC. The encoded protein is CASKEPGGKETQYF.

The chain combines TRBV7-2 with TRBJ1-4; 12 bases agree with TRBD1. V trimming: 2 bases; J trimming: 8 bases; junction bases outside the gene matches: 3. CDR3 length: 15 residues. Germline CDR1 SGHTA, CDR2 FQGNSA. Here the CDR3 DNA reads TGTGCCAGCAGCTTAAGGGGACAGGGGGCCGAAAAACTGTTTTTT. This encodes CASSLRGQGAEKLFF.

This rearrangement joins TRBV27 to TRBJ1-2, with TRBD1 matching 7 bases. The CDR3 loop spans 14 amino acids. The J segment lost 6 bases and the V segment lost 2 bases, leaving 6 bases of the junction unmatched. Germline-derived CDR1 and CDR2 are MNHEY and SMNVEV (reference sequence). The CDR3 bases are TGTGCCAGCAGTTTACGACAGGGAAGGAATGGCTACACCTTC. The encoded protein is CASSLRQGRNGYTF.

This chain connects TRBV2 to TRBJ1-4; TRBD1 matches at 10 bases. This CDR3 is built from 15 residues. Germline values: CDR1 SNHLY, CDR2 FYNNEI. Trimming removed 6 bases from V and 7 bases from J; junction bases left unmatched: 8. The CDR3 loop reads CASRRDRGLGEKLFF. The CDR3 coding sequence is TGTGCCAGCAGGCGAGACAGGGGGCTTGGTGAAAAACTGTTTTTT.

The V and J genes are TRBV5-4 and TRBJ1-1; D is perhaps TRBD1 (6 bases). Germline V gene lookup returns CDR1 SGHNT and CDR2 YYREEE (reference sequence). The V end lost 4 bases, the J end lost 4 bases, and 17 bases lay between the germline ends. CDR3 length: 15 residues. The CDR3: CASSVGSVGGTEAFF. DNA for the CDR3: TGTGCCAGCAGCGTCGGAAGTGTAGGGGGCACTGAAGCTTTCTTT.

Comments on this clone: The DNA is omitted, as the CDR3 cannot be located on it reliably, and the CDR3 follows TCRdb's listing. The V and J genes are TRBV4-1 and TRBJ2-7; TRBD2 is the table's D call and was not checked against the DNA. The CDR3 spans 15 residues, counting both ends. CDR1 and CDR2 from the germline V gene are MGHRA and YSYEKL. The CDR3 is CASSQSSTSGYEQYF.

This sequence joins TRBV3-1 (or the pseudogene TRBV3-2) and TRBJ2-7; D not resolved. There are 18 residues in the CDR3. The germline CDR1 and CDR2 sequences are LGHDT and YNNKEL (reference sequence). V gave up 1 base and J gave up 0 bases, with 19 bases separating them. CDR3 loop: CASSQVQSAISNSYEQYF. The CDR3 DNA sequence: TGTGCCAGCAGCCAAGTCCAAAGCGCAATCTCGAACTCCTACGAGCAGTACTTC.

The V call is TRBV19, the J call TRBJ1-6; D remains unclear. CDR3 length: 13 amino acids. V was pared by 6 bases and J by 6 bases, with 9 bases between. Germline V gene data show CDR1 as LNHDA and CDR2 as SQIVND (reference sequence). The CDR3 region is CASRINGNSPLHF. The CDR3, as DNA: TGTGCCAGTAGGATCAACGGTAATTCACCCCTCCACTTT.

The rearrangement joins TRBV30 to TRBJ2-1; 16 nucleotides align to TRBD2. Germline loops: CDR1 GTSNPN, CDR2 SVGIG (reference sequence). The CDR3 sequence is 14 residues long. V lost 1 base and J lost 14; bases outside the gene matches: 5. Here the CDR3 reads CAWSGGLAGGREFF. The CDR3 DNA follows: TGTGCCTGGAGTGGGGGACTAGCGGGAGGGAGGGAGTTCTTC. The whole variable domain, filled in from reference TRBV30 and TRBJ2-1, reads SQTIHQWPATLVQPVGSPLSLECTVEGTSNPNLYWYRQAAGRGLQLLFYSVGIGQISSEVPQNLSASRPQDRQFILSSKKLLLSDSGFYLCAWSGGLAGGREFFGPGTRLTVL.

The chain has TRBV2 and TRBJ1-1; D unclear. Germline CDR1 and CDR2: SNHLY and FYNNEI. V was trimmed by 3 bases and J by 0 bases, leaving 5 bases between them. The CDR3 runs 13 residues. The CDR3 sequence is CASSDPLNTEAFF. For the CDR3, the DNA is TGTGCCAGCAGTGATCCGTTGAACACTGAAGCTTTCTTT.

This chain links TRBV6-5 with TRBJ2-2, with 11 bases fitting TRBD2. The CDR3 contains 15 residues. From germline, CDR1 is MNHEY and CDR2 SVGAGI. V was pared by 6 bases and J by 6 bases, with 6 bases of the junction left unmatched. The CDR3 bases are TGTGCCAGCAGAGATAGCGGGAGGGCCGCCGGGGAGCTGTTTTTT. Its protein product is CASRDSGRAAGELFF.

The V and J genes are TRBV11-2 and TRBJ2-1; 11 bases line up with TRBD2. Germline V gives CDR1 SGHAT, CDR2 FQNNGV. V lost 8 bases, J lost 8 bases, and 8 bases stayed unmatched. The CDR3 spans 14 residues. The CDR3 spells CASGLSGRAHEQFF. The CDR3 bases are TGTGCCAGCGGGCTTAGCGGGAGGGCCCATGAGCAGTTCTTC.

The V gene is TRBV30, the J gene TRBJ1-2, with TRBD1 matching 9 bases. Germline CDR1 is GTSNPN and CDR2 is SVGIG (reference sequence). The J segment lost 2 bases and the V segment lost 3 bases, leaving 7 bases of the junction unmatched. The CDR3 runs to 15 residues. CDR3 nucleotide sequence: TGTGCCTGGAGCACGGGACAGGGCGTAAACTATGGCTACACCTTC. This codes for CAWSTGQGVNYGYTF.

The chain joins TRBV7-2 to TRBJ2-7; the match to TRBD1 covers 12 bases. Germline V gene lookup returns CDR1 SGHTA and CDR2 FQGNSA. The V and J ends lost 5 bases and 2 bases, in that order; junction bases with no gene match: 7. The CDR3 extends over 16 amino acids. The CDR3: CASSTGQGASTYEQYF. CDR3 DNA sequence: TGTGCCAGCAGCACGGGACAGGGGGCGAGCACCTACGAGCAGTACTTC.

A few counts support this clone. The chain employs TRBV19 and TRBJ2-2; 7 nucleotides align to TRBD2. J was trimmed by 4 bases and V by 2 bases; bases with no gene match: 10. The CDR3 spans 17 residues. Germline CDR1 is LNHDA and CDR2 is SQIVND (reference sequence). The CDR3: CASSIYGGGLGTGELFF. The CDR3 DNA follows: TGTGCCAGTAGTATATATGGGGGAGGGCTCGGCACCGGGGAGCTGTTTTTT. The complete variable domain, with remaining parts taken from reference TRBV19 and TRBJ2-2, reads DGGITQSPKYLFRKEGQNVTLSCEQNLNHDAMYWYRQDPGQGLRLIYYSQIVNDFQKGDIAEGYSVSREKKESFPLTVTSAQKNPTAFYLCASSIYGGGLGTGELFFGEGSRLTVL.

The chain recombines TRBV28 with TRBJ2-6; no reliable D call. This CDR3 spans 16 amino acids. Germline V gene lookup returns CDR1 MDHEN and CDR2 SYDVKM. Deletions cut 2 bases from V and 0 bases from J, with 8 bases between. CDR3 sequence (DNA): TGTGCCAGCAGTTTACCCGTCCGCTCTGGGGCCAACGTCCTGACTTTC. Translating gives CASSLPVRSGANVLTF. Combining the CDR3 with reference TRBV28 and TRBJ2-6 gives the whole variable domain DVKVTQSSRYLVKRTGEKVFLECVQDMDHENMFWYRQDPGLGLRLIYFSYDVKMKEKGDIPEGYSVSREKKERFSLILESASTNQTSMYLCASSLPVRSGANVLTFGAGSRLTVL.

This chain connects TRBV7-2 to TRBJ1-5; D gene unclear. The CDR3 consists of 13 residues. Trimming stripped 3 bases from V and 3 bases from J, with 6 bases between. Germline V gene data show CDR1 as SGHTA and CDR2 as FQGNSA. CDR3 protein: CASSFGDNQPQHF. For the CDR3, the DNA is TGTGCCAGCAGCTTCGGGGACAATCAGCCCCAGCATTTT.